Listed here are 21 T cell receptor beta chains from one sample, sequenced in a study of shared clonotypes between healthy human individuals. Sequencing used immunoSEQ multiplex PCR; TCRdb keeps in-frame clones, though not all of them. The table includes over 2 million clones, roughly 94% detected once. Sequencing used naive CD4+ T cells sorted from blood. Specified subset: CD45RA+ positively selected. The origin of the receptors is a man between 18 and 35 years old in good health.

This clone turned up a few times. The rearrangement uses TRBV11-3 and TRBJ2-2, with D perhaps TRBD1 or TRBD2 (5 bases each). CDR1 SGHNT and CDR2 YENEEA come from the germline V gene. This CDR3 has 14 amino acids. The V end was cut by 4 bases, the J end by 3 bases, with 9 bases between. CDR3 amino acids: CASSSGTDTGELFF. CDR3 nucleotide sequence: TGTGCCAGCAGCTCCGGGACCGACACCGGGGAGCTGTTTTTT.

The chain uses TRBV4-3 and TRBJ2-1; TRBD2 might be the D (5 bases). Germline lookup yields CDR1 LGHNA and CDR2 YSLEER. Trimming took 2 bases from V and 7 from J, leaving 12 bases between them. There are 14 residues in the CDR3. CDR3 nucleotide sequence: TGCGCCAGCAGCCAACTAGCCCTCTTGAATGAGCAGTTCTTC. The encoded protein is CASSQLALLNEQFF.

The chain employs TRBV28 and TRBJ1-1; D unclear. This CDR3 contains 15 residues. Germline V gene sequence: CDR1 MDHEN, CDR2 SYDVKM. V lost 2 bases and J 1 base, leaving 11 bases between the germline ends. The CDR3 sequence is CASSLNGAGNTEAFF. CDR3 nucleotide sequence: TGTGCCAGCAGTTTAAACGGAGCGGGGAACACTGAAGCTTTCTTT.

The V call is TRBV6-1, the J call TRBJ2-1, with D uncertain. Germline V gene lookup returns CDR1 MNHNS and CDR2 SASEGT. The CDR3 covers 14 residues. Trimming pared 1 base from V and 6 bases from J, leaving 10 bases between. DNA of the CDR3: TGTGCCAGCAGTGAAGAGGTCGGACCCAATGAGCAGTTCTTC. Translation: CASSEEVGPNEQFF.

The gene calls are TRBV30 and TRBJ2-3; 10 bases map to TRBD2. This CDR3 has 17 residues. Germline V CDR1 and CDR2: GTSNPN, SVGIG (reference sequence). After removal of 2 bases from V and 2 bases from J, the junction contained 10 bases not matched to a gene. The CDR3 protein is CAWSTTRTSGITDTQYF. The CDR3 region has the DNA TGTGCCTGGAGTACTACCAGGACTAGCGGAATCACAGATACGCAGTATTTT.

The gene calls are TRBV5-1 and TRBJ1-6, with 7 bases that match TRBD1. CDR3 length: 14 residues. With 0 bases clipped from V and 14 bases from J, the junction kept 8 bases outside the gene matches. The germline CDR1 and CDR2 sequences are SGHRS and YFSETQ. DNA of the CDR3: TGCGCCAGCAGCTTGGGAGGGACAGCCTACACCCTCCACTTT. This encodes CASSLGGTAYTLHF.

The chain links TRBV27 to TRBJ2-5; D might be TRBD2 (5 bases). Germline V gene lookup returns CDR1 MNHEY and CDR2 SMNVEV (reference sequence). This CDR3 is built from 14 residues. Trimming took 2 bases from V and 4 from J, leaving 11 bases between them. Here the CDR3 DNA reads TGTGCCAGCAGTTTAGAAAGCGGTAGAGAGACCCAGTACTTC. Translating gives CASSLESGRETQYF.

This chain uses TRBV5-4 with TRBJ2-1, with 9 bases matching TRBD2. CDR3 length: 15 amino acids. The ends lost 1 base at V and 8 bases at J; junction bases unmatched: 7. The germline V gene has CDR1 SGHNT and CDR2 YYREEE (reference sequence). In DNA, the CDR3 is TGTGCCAGCAGCTTGCTTTCTAGCGGGGCGTATGAGCAGTTCTTC. It specifies CASSLLSSGAYEQFF.

This rearrangement joins TRBV27 to TRBJ1-1, with TRBD1 matching 11 bases. This CDR3 is built from 16 residues. J lost 2 bases, V lost 0 bases, and 2 bases had no gene match. Germline V gives CDR1 MNHEY, CDR2 SMNVEV (reference sequence). The chain's CDR3 is CASSLSRTGGNTEAFF. The CDR3 nucleotides are TGTGCCAGCAGTTTATCCAGGACAGGGGGCAACACTGAAGCTTTCTTT.

This chain uses TRBV5-6 with TRBJ1-1, with D unclear. The V gene lost 1 base and the J gene lost 7 bases, with 8 bases spanning the gap. This CDR3 is 12 amino acids long. Germline V gives CDR1 SGHDT, CDR2 YYEEEE. The CDR3 sequence: CASSLYAFEAFF. Written as DNA, the CDR3 is TGTGCCAGCAGCTTGTACGCCTTTGAAGCTTTCTTT.

Remarks on this clone: The sample holds other DNA sequences that translate to the same CDR3. The chain couples TRBV19 to TRBJ1-2, with 8 positions matching TRBD1. In germline, CDR1 is LNHDA, CDR2 SQIVND (reference sequence). CDR3 size: 12 residues. Trimming cost V 6 bases and J 4 bases; bases outside gene matches: 1. CDR3 loop: CASSGQGYGYTF. CDR3 nucleotides: TGTGCCAGTAGCGGACAGGGCTATGGCTACACCTTC.

This clone was picked up one time. This chain connects TRBV5-4 to TRBJ2-2, with D perhaps TRBD1 (6 bases). V shed 4 bases and J shed 4 bases, with 14 bases lying between them. The CDR3 has 15 residues. Germline V lookup: CDR1 SGHNT, CDR2 YYREEE (reference sequence). The CDR3, as DNA: TGTGCCAGCAGCCCGTCGGGGACAACCACCGGGGAGCTGTTTTTT. Its protein product is CASSPSGTTTGELFF.

The chain links TRBV15 to TRBJ2-7; TRBD1 might be the D (6 bases). In germline, CDR1 is LNHNV, CDR2 YYDKDF (reference sequence). The CDR3 totals 15 residues. V dropped 1 base and J dropped 3 bases, with 13 bases sitting between them. CDR3 residues: CATSRAGQLFYEQYF. In DNA, the CDR3 is TGTGCCACCAGCAGAGCTGGACAGCTTTTCTACGAGCAGTACTTC.

The rearrangement joins TRBV21-1 to TRBJ2-7; TRBD2, as called in the table, went unchecked against the DNA. TRBV21-1 is noted as a pseudogene. This CDR3 spans 15 amino acids. CDR3 residues: CASTHGGREVHEQYF. CDR3 in DNA: TGTGCCAGCACCCACGGAGGAAGAGAAGTCCACGAGCAGTACTTC.

This clone has just one count. Additional DNA sequences in this sample encode the identical CDR3. V is TRBV9 and J is TRBJ2-3, with a possible D match to TRBD2 (6 bases). The CDR3 sequence is 14 residues long. Between the trimmed V and J ends, which lost 0 bases and 3 bases, there was a span of 8 bases. From germline, CDR1 is SGDLS and CDR2 YYNGEE. The DNA of the CDR3 is TGTGCCAGCAGCGTAGACCTAGCGACAGATACGCAGTATTTT. Its translation is CASSVDLATDTQYF.

The chain employs TRBV18 and TRBJ2-1; D uncertain. This CDR3 has 13 residues. CDR1 and CDR2 from the germline V gene are KGHSH and LQKENI. V was shortened by 2 bases and J by 4 bases, with 6 bases between the two germline ends. The CDR3 loop reads CASSPVSYNEQFF. The CDR3 DNA follows: TGTGCCAGCTCACCAGTATCGTACAATGAGCAGTTCTTC.

The chain uses TRBV9 and TRBJ2-7; TRBD1 matches 7 bases. This CDR3 spans 15 amino acids. With 4 bases clipped from V and 0 bases from J, the junction kept 7 bases outside the gene matches. The germline V gene has CDR1 SGDLS and CDR2 YYNGEE. CDR3 sequence: CASSPRTGSSYEQYF. The CDR3 region has the DNA TGTGCCAGCAGCCCGAGGACAGGTTCCTCCTACGAGCAGTACTTC.

This rearrangement joins TRBV5-6 to TRBJ2-7, with a tentative D call TRBD2 (5 bases). V was cut by 4 bases and J by 6 bases, with 11 bases left in between. Per germline, CDR1 SGHDT and CDR2 YYEEEE. This CDR3 contains 12 residues. CDR3 coding DNA: TGTGCCAGCAGCCCCGGAGGTCCCGAGCAGTACTTC. It specifies CASSPGGPEQYF.

V and J are TRBV10-1 and TRBJ2-7, with a possible D match to TRBD1 (5 bases). Trimming stripped 5 bases from V and 6 bases from J, with 20 bases between. Looked up from germline, CDR1 is WNHNN and CDR2 is SYGVQD (reference sequence). CDR3 length: 15 amino acids. This chain's CDR3 is CASSCRLGLVCEQYF. CDR3 in DNA: TGCGCCAGCAGTTGCAGGTTGGGGCTGGTGTGCGAGCAGTACTTC.

The rearrangement joins TRBV4-3 to TRBJ2-5; D might be TRBD1 or TRBD2, each matching 5 bases. Between the trimmed V and J ends, which lost 4 bases and 5 bases, there was a span of 14 bases. The CDR3 runs to 14 residues. CDR1 is LGHNA and CDR2 is YSLEER in the germline V gene. As DNA, the CDR3 is TGCGCCAGCAGCCTAGAGGGGCTGTGGGAGACCCAGTACTTC. This encodes CASSLEGLWETQYF.

This clone was seen a single time. The V gene is TRBV5-1, the J gene TRBJ2-3; TRBD1 matches at 9 bases. From germline, CDR1 is SGHRS and CDR2 YFSETQ. V gave up 4 bases and J gave up 7 bases; unmatched junction bases: 7. This CDR3 contains 14 residues. CDR3 sequence (DNA): TGCGCCAGCAGCCCCCGGGACAGGGATTATACGCAGTATTTT. Translation: CASSPRDRDYTQYF. Combining the CDR3 with reference TRBV5-1 and TRBJ2-3 gives the whole variable domain KAGVTQTPRYLIKTRGQQVTLSCSPISGHRSVSWYQQTPGQGLQFLFEYFSETQRNKGNFPGRFSGRQFSNSRSEMNVSTLELGDSALYLCASSPRDRDYTQYFGPGTRLTVL.